This T cell receptor beta chain is drawn from a study of Ad26.COV2.S vaccination and SARS-CoV-2 variants. Repertoires were generated with immunoSEQ multiplex PCR, while TCRdb's copy carries only in-frame clones and drops some. Seen here are hundreds of thousands of clones, over 75% observed once, and the top ten hold around 3.7%. Treatment here: roughly 18 received Ad26.COV2.S at low or high dose, single or two shots; about five received placebo; per-sample allocation not given. Each sample was drawn 63 days after the first injection (of vaccine or placebo). The material was peripheral blood, obtained in a trial of Ad26.COV2.S vaccine versus placebo. The clonotype comes from a person between 18 and 59 years old who received the Ad26.COV2.S COVID-19 vaccine or a placebo.

The CDR3 loop reads CASSPSTGNQPQHF. In nucleotides, the CDR3 is TGTGCCAGCAGTCCTTCGACAGGCAATCAGCCCCAGCATTTT. The chain carries TRBV6-5 and TRBJ1-5, with D possibly matching TRBD1 (5 bases). The V end was cut by 5 bases, the J end by 2 bases, with 10 bases between. This CDR3 contains 14 residues. Germline V gene sequence: CDR1 MNHEY, CDR2 SVGAGI.